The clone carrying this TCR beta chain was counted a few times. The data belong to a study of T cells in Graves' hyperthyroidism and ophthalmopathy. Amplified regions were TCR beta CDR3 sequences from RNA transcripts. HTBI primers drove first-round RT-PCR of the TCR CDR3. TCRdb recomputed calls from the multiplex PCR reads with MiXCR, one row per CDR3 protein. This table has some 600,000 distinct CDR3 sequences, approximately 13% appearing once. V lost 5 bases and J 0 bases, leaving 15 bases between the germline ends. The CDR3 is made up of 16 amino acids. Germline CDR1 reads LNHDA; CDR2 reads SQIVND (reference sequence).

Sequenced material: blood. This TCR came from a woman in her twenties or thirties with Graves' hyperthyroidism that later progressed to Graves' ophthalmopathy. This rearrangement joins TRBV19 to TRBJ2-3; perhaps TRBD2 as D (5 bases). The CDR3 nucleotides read TGTGCCAGTAGTTTCAAAGGGAGTACTAGCACAGATACGCAGTATTTT. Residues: CASSFKGSTSTDTQYF.